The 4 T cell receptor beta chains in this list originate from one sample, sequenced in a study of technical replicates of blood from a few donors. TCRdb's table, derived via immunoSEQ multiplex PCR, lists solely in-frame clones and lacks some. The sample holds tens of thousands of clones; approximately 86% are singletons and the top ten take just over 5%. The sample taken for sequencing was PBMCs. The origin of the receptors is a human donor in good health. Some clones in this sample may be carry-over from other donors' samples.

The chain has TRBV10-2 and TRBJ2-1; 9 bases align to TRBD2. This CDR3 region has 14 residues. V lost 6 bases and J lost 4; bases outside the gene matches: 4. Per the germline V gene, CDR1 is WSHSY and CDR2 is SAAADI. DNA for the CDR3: TGCGCCAGCAGAGAAGCGGGAGGTTACAATGAGCAGTTCTTC. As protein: CASREAGGYNEQFF.

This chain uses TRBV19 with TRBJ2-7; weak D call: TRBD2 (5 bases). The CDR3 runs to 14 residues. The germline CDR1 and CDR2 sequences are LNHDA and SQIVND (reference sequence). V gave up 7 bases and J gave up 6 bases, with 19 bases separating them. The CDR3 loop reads CASTLVLDLGEQYF. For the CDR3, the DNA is TGTGCCAGTACTCTGGTACTAGACCTCGGCGAGCAGTACTTC.

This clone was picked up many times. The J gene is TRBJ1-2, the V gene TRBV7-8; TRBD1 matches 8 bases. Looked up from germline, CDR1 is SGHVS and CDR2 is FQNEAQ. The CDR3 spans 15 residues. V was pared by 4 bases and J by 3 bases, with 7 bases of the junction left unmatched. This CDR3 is CASSSSWTGHYGYTF. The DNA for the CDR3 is TGTGCCAGCAGCTCATCCTGGACAGGGCACTATGGCTACACCTTC.

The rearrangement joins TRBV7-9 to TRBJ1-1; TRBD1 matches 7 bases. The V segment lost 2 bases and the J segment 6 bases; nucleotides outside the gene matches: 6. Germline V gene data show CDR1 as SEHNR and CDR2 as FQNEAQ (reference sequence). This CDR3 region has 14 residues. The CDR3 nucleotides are TGTGCCAGCAGCTTAAAAGGGGGCAGCGCTGAAGCTTTCTTT. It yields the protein CASSLKGGSAEAFF.